These 5 T cell receptor beta chains were all obtained from the same sample, sequenced in a study of blood T cell repertoires in COVID-19. Generated by immunoSEQ multiplex PCR, the TCRdb table keeps only in-frame clones and is missing some. Counted here are around 300,000 clones, about 85% occurring once; the ten biggest clones make up roughly 15%. The sequenced sample consisted of peripheral blood. The receptors originated from a human donor in a cohort sampled during active COVID-19.

This chain connects TRBV6-2 or TRBV6-3 to TRBJ2-3; D perhaps matches TRBD2 (6 bases). The germline V and J ends were trimmed by 5 bases and 2 bases, with 14 bases remaining between them. The CDR3 length is 15 residues. The germline CDR1 and CDR2 sequences are MNHEY and SVGEGT. CDR3 DNA: TGTGCCAGCAGTACGAAGGCGGGGTTCACAGATACGCAGTATTTT. Translation: CASSTKAGFTDTQYF.

The J gene is TRBJ2-1, the V gene TRBV7-8; 8 bases agree with TRBD2. This CDR3 region has 15 residues. V lost 3 bases to trimming and J lost 4 bases; unmatched junction nucleotides: 5. The germline gives CDR1 SGHVS, CDR2 FQNEAQ. The CDR3 region is CASSFGTRAYNEQFF. The CDR3 DNA reads TGTGCCAGCAGCTTCGGGACTAGAGCTTACAATGAGCAGTTCTTC. The whole variable domain, remainder taken from reference TRBV7-8 and TRBJ2-1, is GAGVSQSPRYKVAKRGQDVALRCDPISGHVSLFWYQQALGQGPEFLTYFQNEAQLDKSGLPSDRFFAERPEGSVSTLKIQRTQQEDSAVYLCASSFGTRAYNEQFFGPGTRLTVL.

The chain is built from TRBV4-1 and TRBJ1-5, with TRBD1 matching 8 bases. CDR3 length: 18 residues. CDR1 and CDR2 (germline): MGHRA, YSYEKL. With 4 bases clipped from V and 0 bases from J, the junction kept 11 bases outside the gene matches. The CDR3 coding sequence is TGCGCCAGCAGCCCCGGACAGGGAGCTGCGTATAGCAATCAGCCCCAGCATTTT. It specifies CASSPGQGAAYSNQPQHF.

The chain carries TRBV2 and TRBJ1-4, with 8 bases aligning to TRBD1. The CDR3 covers 15 residues. Germline-derived CDR1 and CDR2 are SNHLY and FYNNEI. Trimming took 4 bases from V and 5 from J; bases not matched to a gene: 6. CDR3 in DNA: TGTGCCAGCAGTGTCCGGGACAGGAGAAATGAAAAACTGTTTTTT. As protein: CASSVRDRRNEKLFF.

This chain uses TRBV27 with TRBJ1-3, with D possibly matching TRBD1 (5 bases). There are 16 residues in the CDR3. Looked up from germline, CDR1 is MNHEY and CDR2 is SMNVEV (reference sequence). The ends were cut back, 1 base at V and 0 bases at J, with 10 bases in the middle. The CDR3 nucleotides are TGTGCCAGCAGTTTATTGGGGCCATACTCTGGAAACACCATATATTTT. It encodes CASSLLGPYSGNTIYF.